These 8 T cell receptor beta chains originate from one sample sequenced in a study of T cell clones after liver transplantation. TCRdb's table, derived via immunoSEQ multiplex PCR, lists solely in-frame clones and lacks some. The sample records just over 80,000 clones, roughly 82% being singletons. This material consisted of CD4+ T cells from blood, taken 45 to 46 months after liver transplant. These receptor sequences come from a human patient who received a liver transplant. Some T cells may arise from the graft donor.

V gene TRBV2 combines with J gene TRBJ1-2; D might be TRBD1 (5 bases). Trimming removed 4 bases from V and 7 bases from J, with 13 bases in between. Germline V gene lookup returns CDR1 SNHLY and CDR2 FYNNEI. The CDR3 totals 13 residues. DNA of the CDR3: TGTGCCAGCAGTGGGGACTACAAGGCTGGCTACACCTTC. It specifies CASSGDYKAGYTF.

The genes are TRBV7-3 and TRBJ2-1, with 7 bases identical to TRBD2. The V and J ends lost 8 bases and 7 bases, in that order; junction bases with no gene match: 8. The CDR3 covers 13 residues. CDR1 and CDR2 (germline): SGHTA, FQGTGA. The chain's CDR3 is CASSRGERNEQFF. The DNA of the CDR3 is TGTGCCAGCTCCCGGGGGGAGAGGAATGAGCAGTTCTTC.

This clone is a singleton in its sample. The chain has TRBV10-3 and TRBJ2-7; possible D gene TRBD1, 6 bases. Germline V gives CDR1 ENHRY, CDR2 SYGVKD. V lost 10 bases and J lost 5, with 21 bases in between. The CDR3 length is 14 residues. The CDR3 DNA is TGTGCCACTACGTTAATCGAGGGGGTCGACGAGCAGTACTTC. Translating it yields CATTLIEGVDEQYF.

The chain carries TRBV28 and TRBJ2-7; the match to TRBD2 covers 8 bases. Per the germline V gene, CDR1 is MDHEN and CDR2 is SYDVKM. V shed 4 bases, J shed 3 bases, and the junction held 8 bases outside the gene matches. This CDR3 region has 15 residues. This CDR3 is CASSWSGSNVYEQYF. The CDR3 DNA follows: TGTGCCAGCAGTTGGAGCGGGAGCAATGTCTACGAGCAGTACTTC.

The CDR3 reads CASSLPLQGQGGEQYF. The CDR3 nucleotides read TGTGCCAGCAGCTTACCCCTCCAGGGACAGGGGGGAGAGCAGTACTTC. J is TRBJ2-7 and V is TRBV6-6; the match to TRBD1 covers 11 bases. CDR1 is MNHNY and CDR2 is SVGAGI in the germline V gene (reference sequence). CDR3 size: 16 residues. Trimming removed 6 bases from V and 7 bases from J; junction bases left unmatched: 14.

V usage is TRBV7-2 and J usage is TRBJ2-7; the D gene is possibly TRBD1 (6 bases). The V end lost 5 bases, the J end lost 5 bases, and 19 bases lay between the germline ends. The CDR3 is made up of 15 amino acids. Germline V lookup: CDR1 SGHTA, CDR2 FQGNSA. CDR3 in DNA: TGTGCCAGCAGCCCAGGGGTACAACCTGGCGACGAGCAGTACTTC. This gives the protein CASSPGVQPGDEQYF.

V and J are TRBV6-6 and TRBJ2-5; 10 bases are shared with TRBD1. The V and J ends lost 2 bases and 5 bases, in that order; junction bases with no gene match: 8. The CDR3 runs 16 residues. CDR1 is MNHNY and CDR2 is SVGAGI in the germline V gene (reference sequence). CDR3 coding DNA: TGTGCCAGCAGTTACGCAAGACAGGGGGCTCGGGAGACCCAGTACTTC. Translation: CASSYARQGARETQYF.

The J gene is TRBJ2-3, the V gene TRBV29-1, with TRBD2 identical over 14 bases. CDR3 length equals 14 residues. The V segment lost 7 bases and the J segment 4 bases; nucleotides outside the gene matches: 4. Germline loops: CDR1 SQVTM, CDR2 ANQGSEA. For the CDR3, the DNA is TGCAGCGGGGGACTAGCGGGAGTCGCAGATACGCAGTATTTT. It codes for CSGGLAGVADTQYF.